These T cell receptor beta chains were read from a single sample in a study of CD8 T cells in ankylosing spondylitis. TCRdb fed the 5' RACE reads into MiXCR, producing one record per CDR3 protein. The sample records around 770,000 distinct CDR3 sequences, about an eighth being singletons. The sequencing input was blood, either unsorted or a sorted T cell fraction (not recorded which). The receptors originated from a male donor with ankylosing spondylitis. The CDR3 runs from the conserved cysteine through the conserved F or W. Each record gives: V gene, D gene, J gene, clone size, CDR3 DNA, CDR3 protein. A D gene is named only where the DNA matches it firmly. A clone size is listed for some rows: how often the clone was seen (once, few, many), or a class if it is expanded.

V: TRBV5-1; D: .; J: TRBJ1-1; size: few; DNA: TGCGCCAGCAGACAAGTGGACAACCAACAAGCTTTCTTT; CDR3: CASRQVDNQQAFF
V: TRBV5-6; D: .; J: TRBJ2-7; size: .; DNA: TGTGCCAGCAGCAGAACGGGGGTAGATCGCTACGAGCAGTACTTC; CDR3: CASSRTGVDRYEQYF
V: TRBV15; D: .; J: TRBJ2-7; size: few; DNA: TGTGCCACCAGCACAGTTCCGGGCCCCTACGAGCAGTACTTC; CDR3: CATSTVPGPYEQYF
V: TRBV20-1; D: TRBD1; J: TRBJ1-2; size: .; DNA: TGCAGTGTGTCACAGGGGACTCTTGGCTACACCTTC; CDR3: CSVSQGTLGYTF
V: TRBV3-1; D: .; J: TRBJ1-6; size: few; DNA: TGTGCCAGCAGCCATTACCCCTCGGCCCTCCACTTT; CDR3: CASSHYPSALHF
V: TRBV4-1; D: .; J: TRBJ2-1; size: .; DNA: TGCGCCAGCAGCCCCCAGACGGGACTCGCAGGGGGATACAATGAGCAGTTCTTC; CDR3: CASSPQTGLAGGYNEQFF
V: TRBV29-1; D: .; J: TRBJ1-1; size: many; DNA: TGCAGCGTTGAGGACGGTCGGAACACTGAAGCTTTCTTT; CDR3: CSVEDGRNTEAFF
V: TRBV9; D: TRBD1; J: TRBJ1-2; size: few; DNA: TGTGCCAGCAGCGTAGGGAACAGGGGTGACTATGGCTACACCTTC; CDR3: CASSVGNRGDYGYTF
V: TRBV12-3/TRBV12-4; D: .; J: TRBJ2-5; size: .; DNA: TGTGCCAGCAGTTTAGTTTCATATGAGACCCAGTACTTC; CDR3: CASSLVSYETQYF
V: TRBV6-6; D: .; J: TRBJ1-6; size: few; DNA: TGTGCCAGCAGGAGACAAAATAATTCACCCCTCCACTTT; CDR3: CASRRQNNSPLHF
V: TRBV4-3; D: .; J: TRBJ2-5; size: .; DNA: TGCGCCAGCAGCCAAGCGGGCGCCTGGGGGGAGACCCAGTACTTC; CDR3: CASSQAGAWGETQYF
V: TRBV18; D: .; J: TRBJ2-5; size: many; DNA: TGTGCCAGCTCACCTAATTCCGGGACAACGGAGACCCAGTACTTC; CDR3: CASSPNSGTTETQYF
V: TRBV20-1; D: .; J: TRBJ2-3; size: few; DNA: TGCAGTGCTAGACGGGCAGACACTAGCACAGATACGCAGTATTTT; CDR3: CSARRADTSTDTQYF
V: TRBV24-1; D: TRBD1; J: TRBJ1-3; size: .; DNA: TGTGCCACCAGTGATTCACGACAGGGGAACACCATATATTTT; CDR3: CATSDSRQGNTIYF
V: TRBV5-1; D: TRBD2; J: TRBJ2-7; size: few; DNA: TGCGCCAGCAGCTTGGGGGTAGCGGGTTCCTACGAGCAGTACTTC; CDR3: CASSLGVAGSYEQYF
V: TRBV20-1; D: .; J: TRBJ2-7; size: .; DNA: TGCAGTGCTAGTGGCCCGCGAAGGGGCGAGCAGTACTTC; CDR3: CSASGPRRGEQYF
V: TRBV29-1; D: TRBD1; J: TRBJ1-3; size: many; DNA: TGCAGCACTGGTTGGCAGGGGGCAGCTGGAAACACCATATATTTT; CDR3: CSTGWQGAAGNTIYF
V: TRBV20-1; D: TRBD2; J: TRBJ2-7; size: .; DNA: TGCAGTGCTAGAGATCATAGCGGGAGTGGGGACGAGCAGTACTTC; CDR3: CSARDHSGSGDEQYF
V: TRBV24-1; D: TRBD1; J: TRBJ2-7; size: many; DNA: TGTGCCACCAGTGACCCCGGACAGGGGAATAGCGAGCAGTACTTC; CDR3: CATSDPGQGNSEQYF
V: TRBV24-1; D: .; J: TRBJ2-7; size: .; DNA: TGTGCCACCAGTACCCCCGGGGCTCCCTTCGAGCAGTACTTC; CDR3: CATSTPGAPFEQYF
V: TRBV18; D: .; J: TRBJ2-3; size: many; DNA: TGTGCCAGCTCGGCCCGGGGCACAGATACGCAGTATTTT; CDR3: CASSARGTDTQYF
V: TRBV5-1; D: .; J: TRBJ2-5; size: .; DNA: TGCGCCAGCAGCTCAGGGGCCCCCCAAGAGACCCAGTACTTC; CDR3: CASSSGAPQETQYF
V: TRBV12-3/TRBV12-4; D: .; J: TRBJ2-1; size: many; DNA: TGTGCCAGCACCCGACTGAGAGAAAATGAGCAGTTCTTC; CDR3: CASTRLRENEQFF
V: TRBV6-5; D: TRBD1; J: TRBJ1-2; size: .; DNA: TGTGCCAGCAGTTACTCCGGACAGGGCCGTTATGGCTACACCTTC; CDR3: CASSYSGQGRYGYTF
V: TRBV12-3/TRBV12-4; D: TRBD2; J: TRBJ2-4; size: few; DNA: TGTGCCAGCAGTTTAAGCATTGGGGCTAGCGGGAGTGGAACCAAAAACATTCAGTACTTC; CDR3: CASSLSIGASGSGTKNIQYF
V: TRBV20-1; D: .; J: TRBJ2-2; size: few; DNA: TGCAGTGCTAGGAGATTTGGGGGGATCGCCGGGGAGCTGTTTTTT; CDR3: CSARRFGGIAGELFF
V: TRBV6-1; D: .; J: TRBJ1-5; size: .; DNA: TGTGCCAGCAGCCCGACAGGACCTAGCAATCAGCCCCAGCATTTT; CDR3: CASSPTGPSNQPQHF
V: TRBV7-2; D: .; J: TRBJ1-5; size: many; DNA: TGTGCCAGCAGCAATCAGGGTGGCAATCAGCCCCAGCATTTT; CDR3: CASSNQGGNQPQHF
V: TRBV2; D: .; J: TRBJ2-4; size: few; DNA: TGTGCCAGCAGTGTAACGAGCGGCGGCGGTCTTCAGTACTTC; CDR3: CASSVTSGGGLQYF
V: TRBV4-2; D: .; J: TRBJ1-1; size: .; DNA: TGTGCCAGCAGCCAAGCACAGCCGAACACTGAAGCTTTCTTT; CDR3: CASSQAQPNTEAFF
V: TRBV7-9; D: .; J: TRBJ2-3; size: .; DNA: TGTGCCAGCAGCTTATACCGGGACATCGACCTAGATACGCAGTATTTT; CDR3: CASSLYRDIDLDTQYF
V: TRBV27; D: TRBD1; J: TRBJ2-5; size: few; DNA: TGTGCCAGCAGTTTATCAGGGACAGGCCGCCCGGAGACCCAGTACTTC; CDR3: CASSLSGTGRPETQYF
V: TRBV9; D: .; J: TRBJ2-1; size: .; DNA: TGTGCCAGCAGCCCCGGTCCGGGGCCCCCGTCTACAACTTACAATGAGCAGTTCTTC; CDR3: CASSPGPGPPSTTYNEQFF
V: TRBV20-1; D: .; J: TRBJ1-4; size: .; DNA: TGCAGTGCTAGAGACGAGGGTGCGGGCGAAAAACTGTTTTTT; CDR3: CSARDEGAGEKLFF
V: TRBV7-2; D: TRBD2; J: TRBJ2-1; size: once; DNA: TGTGCCAGCAGCACCCTTAGCGGGGGGGGTTTTGAAGAGCAGTTCTTC; CDR3: CASSTLSGGGFEEQFF
V: TRBV5-1; D: TRBD2; J: TRBJ2-3; size: .; DNA: TGCGCCAGCAGCCAATCTAGCGGGAGGAATACGCAGTATTTT; CDR3: CASSQSSGRNTQYF
V: TRBV6-1; D: .; J: TRBJ1-2; size: .; DNA: TGTGCCACCGTCCCCAGGGTAATAGGCTATGGCTACACCTTC; CDR3: CATVPRVIGYGYTF
V: TRBV6-1; D: TRBD2; J: TRBJ2-3; size: .; DNA: TGTGCCAGCAGTGACGGACTAGCGGGGGGCACAGATACGCAGTATTTT; CDR3: CASSDGLAGGTDTQYF
V: TRBV4-3; D: .; J: TRBJ2-1; size: .; DNA: TGCGCCAGCAGCCAAGGGAGAGGATTTTCGCCCAATGAGCAGTTCTTC; CDR3: CASSQGRGFSPNEQFF
V: TRBV2; D: .; J: TRBJ1-1; size: .; DNA: TGTGCCAGCAGTGAGTATCGGGTCCTCGCGGCTTTCTTT; CDR3: CASSEYRVLAAFF
V: TRBV7-2; D: .; J: TRBJ1-2; size: few; DNA: TGTGCCAGCAGCTCCCCATTAGGCAGGGGCTATGGCTACACCTTC; CDR3: CASSSPLGRGYGYTF
V: TRBV19; D: TRBD1; J: TRBJ1-6; size: .; DNA: TGTGCCAGTAGTACAACTCGACAGGGAATAAGGAATTCACCCCTCCACTTT; CDR3: CASSTTRQGIRNSPLHF
V: TRBV6-5; D: .; J: TRBJ2-7; size: .; DNA: TGTGCCAGCAGTCCTCTAGCGCAAATCTACGAGCAGTACTTC; CDR3: CASSPLAQIYEQYF
V: TRBV10-3; D: .; J: TRBJ2-7; size: many; DNA: TGTGCCATCAGTGGTGACTACGAGCAGTACTTC; CDR3: CAISGDYEQYF
V: TRBV5-1; D: .; J: TRBJ1-2; size: .; DNA: TGCGCCAGCAGCTTGGTGAGTCCCAACGGCTACACCTTC; CDR3: CASSLVSPNGYTF
V: TRBV3-1; D: .; J: TRBJ1-1; size: many; DNA: TGTGCCAGCAGCCGGGCGGGGGAAGCTTTCTTT; CDR3: CASSRAGEAFF
V: TRBV20-1; D: TRBD1; J: TRBJ2-7; size: few; DNA: TGCAGTACCCCAAGGGACAGGGGATACGAGCAGTACTTC; CDR3: CSTPRDRGYEQYF
V: TRBV7-8; D: .; J: TRBJ2-1; size: .; DNA: TGTGCCAGCAGCTTAGCGGGGGCGGCCGAGCAGTTCTTC; CDR3: CASSLAGAAEQFF
V: TRBV29-1; D: TRBD1; J: TRBJ1-2; size: many; DNA: TGCAGCGTTGGAGGGACAGTTGGTTATGGCTACACCTTC; CDR3: CSVGGTVGYGYTF
V: TRBV7-9; D: .; J: TRBJ2-3; size: few; DNA: TGTGCCAGCAGCCTCGGGGAGCTCACAGATACGCAGTATTTT; CDR3: CASSLGELTDTQYF
V: TRBV5-6; D: .; J: TRBJ2-5; size: .; DNA: TGTGCCAGCAGCTTGATCTCGACGGTCCCAGAGACCCAGTACTTC; CDR3: CASSLISTVPETQYF
V: TRBV5-4; D: TRBD2; J: TRBJ2-7; size: .; DNA: TGTGCCAGCAGCTTGGAGGTAGCGGGCGAAGCTTACGAGCAGTACTTC; CDR3: CASSLEVAGEAYEQYF
V: TRBV20-1; D: TRBD2; J: TRBJ2-5; size: many; DNA: TGCAGTGCTAAAGGGACTAGCGGGGATCAAGAGACCCAGTACTTC; CDR3: CSAKGTSGDQETQYF
V: TRBV6-4; D: TRBD1; J: TRBJ1-2; size: .; DNA: TGTGCCAGCAGCGTAGCAGGGGGGCAAGGCTATGGCTACACCTTC; CDR3: CASSVAGGQGYGYTF
V: TRBV12-3/TRBV12-4; D: .; J: TRBJ1-5; size: .; DNA: TGTGCCAGCAGTTTAGACAGGGAGTATAGCAATCAGCCCCAGCATTTT; CDR3: CASSLDREYSNQPQHF
V: TRBV3-1; D: .; J: TRBJ2-2; size: .; DNA: TGTGCCAGCAGCCCGACCAGCGCGAACGGGGAGCTGTTTTTT; CDR3: CASSPTSANGELFF
V: TRBV7-6; D: .; J: TRBJ2-7; size: .; DNA: TGTGCCAGCAGCTCGACGTTTGGGGCCTACGAGCAGTACTTC; CDR3: CASSSTFGAYEQYF
V: TRBV4-1; D: TRBD1; J: TRBJ1-2; size: .; DNA: TGCGCCAGCCGCCAAACCGGGACAGGGGACGGCTACACCTTC; CDR3: CASRQTGTGDGYTF
V: TRBV12-3/TRBV12-4; D: .; J: TRBJ2-3; size: few; DNA: TGTGCCAGCAGCCATTTCTACCAGACCACAGATACGCAGTATTTT; CDR3: CASSHFYQTTDTQYF